The 27 T cell receptor beta chains given below trace back to one sample, sequenced in a study of CD8+ T cells in alopecia areata. In each case, RNA was isolated and then reverse transcribed into cDNA as the sequencing template. TCRdb's copy holds only in-frame clones and misses some; the assay was immunoSEQ multiplex PCR. This sample carries 150,000 or so clones, 50% to 65% of them seen once, and the ten largest clones take 4.8%. Sequencing was performed on CD4+ T cells sorted from blood. These receptors were obtained from a human donor in good health.

This clone has more than one count but fewer than ten. The J gene is TRBJ2-5, the V gene TRBV29-1, with 8 bases aligning to TRBD2. The V segment lost 1 base and the J segment 5 bases; nucleotides outside the gene matches: 15. Germline-derived CDR1 and CDR2 are SQVTM and ANQGSEA. CDR3 length equals 17 residues. The CDR3 spells CSVEGPTSGPSGETQYF. DNA of the CDR3: TGCAGCGTTGAAGGCCCCACTAGCGGCCCCTCGGGGGAGACCCAGTACTTC.

The rearrangement uses TRBV29-1 and TRBJ2-5, with 9 bases fitting TRBD1. V was pared by 5 bases and J by 2 bases, with 6 bases of the junction left unmatched. This CDR3 spans 14 amino acids. CDR1 is SQVTM and CDR2 is ANQGSEA in the germline V gene. The CDR3 spells CSVTDRGFQETQYF. The CDR3 nucleotides read TGCAGCGTTACGGACAGGGGATTTCAAGAGACCCAGTACTTC. Together with reference TRBV29-1 and TRBJ2-5, the CDR3 gives the full variable domain: SAVISQKPSRDICQRGTSLTIQCQVDSQVTMMFWYRQQPGQSLTLIATANQGSEATYESGFVIDKFPISRPNLTFSTLTVSNMSPEDSSIYLCSVTDRGFQETQYFGPGTRLLVL.

This chain connects TRBV19 to TRBJ1-5, with D maybe TRBD1 (5 bases). Germline-derived CDR1 and CDR2 are LNHDA and SQIVND (reference sequence). The CDR3 contains 14 residues. V was pared by 7 bases and J by 5 bases, with 15 bases between. In DNA form, the CDR3 reads TGTGCCAGTAAGGATAATCGGGGCCATCAGCCCCAGCATTTT. As protein: CASKDNRGHQPQHF.

This clone has only a few counts. J is TRBJ2-1 and V is TRBV14; tentatively, D is TRBD1 or TRBD2 (5 bases each). The CDR3 sequence is 11 residues long. The germline V gene has CDR1 SGHDN and CDR2 FVKESK. V lost 8 bases and J 6 bases, leaving 8 bases between the germline ends. Here the CDR3 reads CASGAGNEQFF. For the CDR3, the DNA is TGTGCCAGCGGGGCGGGCAATGAGCAGTTCTTC.

This clone was seen only a few times. CDR3 loop: CAITPREGYNEQFF. The CDR3 DNA is TGTGCCATCACCCCCAGGGAGGGCTACAATGAGCAGTTCTTC. The chain couples TRBV10-3 to TRBJ2-1; 7 bases match TRBD2. CDR1 is ENHRY, CDR2 SYGVKD, per germline. Unmatched junction bases numbered 6, after V lost 7 bases and J lost 3 bases. The CDR3 spans 14 residues.

This clone was seen only a few times. The chain has TRBV7-9 and TRBJ1-5; 10 bases agree with TRBD1. The V segment lost 5 bases and the J segment 4 bases; nucleotides outside the gene matches: 2. This CDR3 has 14 amino acids. From germline, CDR1 is SEHNR and CDR2 FQNEAQ (reference sequence). The CDR3 spells CASSKDRGNQPQHF. The CDR3 DNA is TGTGCCAGCAGCAAGGACAGGGGGAATCAGCCCCAGCATTTT. Full variable domain (rest looked up from reference TRBV7-9 and TRBJ1-5): DTGVSQNPRHKITKRGQNVTFRCDPISEHNRLYWYRQTLGQGPEFLTYFQNEAQLEKSRLLSDRFSAERPKGSFSTLEIQRTEQGDSAMYLCASSKDRGNQPQHFGDGTRLSIL.

This clone turned up a few times. The chain combines TRBV29-1 with TRBJ2-3; D is perhaps TRBD1 (5 bases). This CDR3 spans 13 amino acids. V shed 4 bases and J shed 5 bases, with 13 bases lying between them. The germline CDR1 and CDR2 sequences are SQVTM and ANQGSEA. The CDR3 protein is CSVGYLQGDTQYF. In DNA, the CDR3 is TGCAGCGTTGGGTACCTGCAGGGAGATACGCAGTATTTT.

This clone has only a few counts. This chain's CDR3 is CASSLPDRTEAFF. Written as DNA, the CDR3 is TGTGCCAGCAGTTTACCGGACCGAACCGAAGCTTTCTTT. The chain uses TRBV28 and TRBJ1-1; no firm D call. The V gene lost 2 bases and the J gene lost 8 bases, with 12 bases spanning the gap. This CDR3 is 13 amino acids long. Germline assignment: CDR1 MDHEN and CDR2 SYDVKM.

The chain uses TRBV20-1 and TRBJ2-2; D is uncertain. Germline V lookup: CDR1 DFQATT, CDR2 SNEGSKA (reference sequence). Between the trimmed V and J ends, which lost 5 bases and 2 bases, there was a span of 3 bases. The CDR3 extends over 11 amino acids. DNA for the CDR3: TGCAGTGCTCAAAACACCGGGGAGCTGTTTTTT. Its protein product is CSAQNTGELFF.

This clone was recorded a few times. The V call is TRBV14, the J call TRBJ1-4; 9 bases are a match to TRBD1. Per the germline V gene, CDR1 is SGHDN and CDR2 is FVKESK. Trimming at V came to 4 bases and at J to 11 bases, leaving 8 bases not matched to a gene. The CDR3 runs 14 residues. CDR3 sequence reads: CASSPSTGGWKLFF. CDR3 sequence (DNA): TGTGCCAGCAGCCCCTCAACAGGGGGCTGGAAACTGTTTTTT.

This clone was seen only a few times. An end of the junction does not agree with germline; a read error may underlie this. This rearrangement joins TRBV29-1 to TRBJ1-2, with D maybe TRBD1 (5 bases). The CDR3 totals 13 residues. CDR1 is SQVTM and CDR2 is ANQGSEA in the germline V gene. DNA of the CDR3: TGCAGCGTACTTCAGGGTCCGAACTCTGGCTACACCTTC. As protein: CSVLQGPNSGYTF.

CDR3 sequence reads: CASSPPDRVGYTF. The CDR3 bases are TGTGCCAGCTCACCACCCGACAGGGTTGGCTACACCTTC. The chain joins TRBV18 to TRBJ1-2; 7 bases map to TRBD1. CDR1 and CDR2 from the germline V gene are KGHSH and LQKENI. V gave up 0 bases and J gave up 7 bases; unmatched junction bases: 2. The CDR3 extends over 13 amino acids. The whole variable domain, filled in from reference TRBV18 and TRBJ1-2, reads NAGVMQNPRHLVRRRGQEARLRCSPMKGHSHVYWYRQLPEEGLKFMVYLQKENIIDESGMPKERFSAEFPKEGPSILRIQQVVRGDSAAYFCASSPPDRVGYTFGSGTRLTVV.

This clone was recorded a few times. The chain recombines TRBV29-1 with TRBJ2-2, with D possibly being TRBD2 (5 bases). Deletions cut 0 bases from V and 6 bases from J, with 14 bases between. From germline, CDR1 is SQVTM and CDR2 ANQGSEA. The CDR3 has 15 amino acids. The CDR3 DNA reads as TGCAGCGTTGAAGATCGGGGTGGTAGGGCCGGGGAGCTGTTTTTT. Its protein is CSVEDRGGRAGELFF.

This chain links TRBV10-3 with TRBJ2-5; 7 bases map to TRBD2. CDR1 is ENHRY and CDR2 is SYGVKD in the germline V gene. Losses at the gene ends were 6 bases for V and 2 bases for J; bases not matched to a gene: 3. The CDR3 spans 13 residues. In nucleotides, the CDR3 is TGTGCCATCAGCGGACTAGGACAAGAGACCCAGTACTTC. Translated, it gives CAISGLGQETQYF.

The gene calls are TRBV7-8 and TRBJ2-7; 16 bases fit TRBD2. This CDR3 comprises 20 residues. CDR1 is SGHVS and CDR2 is FQNEAQ in the germline V gene. Trimming cost V 2 bases and J 5 bases; bases outside gene matches: 15. In DNA form, the CDR3 reads TGTGCCAGCAGCTTAAGAATGCCGGGACTAGCGGGAGGGCCTCCTAACGAGCAGTACTTC. Its translation is CASSLRMPGLAGGPPNEQYF.

The gene calls are TRBV7-9 and TRBJ2-1, with 9 bases matching TRBD2. Per the germline V gene, CDR1 is SEHNR and CDR2 is FQNEAQ (reference sequence). V gave up 5 bases and J gave up 7 bases; unmatched junction bases: 18. The CDR3 is made up of 18 amino acids. This CDR3 reads CASSPLQAWREGGNEQFF. The DNA of the CDR3 is TGTGCCAGCAGCCCCCTCCAAGCTTGGCGGGAGGGCGGAAATGAGCAGTTCTTC.

The chain joins TRBV5-1 to TRBJ2-7; perhaps TRBD1 as D (5 bases). V lost 4 bases, J lost 7 bases, and 9 bases lay in between. The CDR3 runs 11 residues. CDR1 SGHRS and CDR2 YFSETQ come from the germline V gene. This CDR3 is CASSVAGEQYF. As DNA, the CDR3 is TGCGCCAGCAGCGTAGCAGGGGAGCAGTACTTC.

This clone was seen a handful of times. The chain is built from TRBV19 and TRBJ1-1; 8 bases are a match to TRBD1. The CDR3 spans 13 residues. The germline CDR1 and CDR2 sequences are LNHDA and SQIVND (reference sequence). With 8 bases clipped from V and 4 bases from J, the junction kept 6 bases outside the gene matches. The CDR3 DNA follows: TGTGCCAGTGGAACGGACAGGGCCACTGAAGCTTTCTTT. Its translation: CASGTDRATEAFF.

V gene TRBV5-1 combines with J gene TRBJ2-1, with 13 bases matching TRBD2. The CDR3 runs to 17 residues. Unmatched junction bases numbered 11, after V lost 2 bases and J lost 9 bases. Per germline, CDR1 SGHRS and CDR2 YFSETQ. The CDR3 protein is CASSFGTSGTRSVEQFF. The CDR3 DNA is TGCGCCAGCAGCTTCGGGACTAGCGGGACAAGGTCCGTTGAGCAGTTCTTC.

Comment on this clone: Different DNA sequences within this sample yield the same CDR3. The genes are TRBV29-1 and TRBJ1-1; 8 bases map to TRBD1. This CDR3 has 13 amino acids. Germline V CDR1 and CDR2: SQVTM, ANQGSEA. Losses at the gene ends were 4 bases for V and 0 bases for J; bases not matched to a gene: 1. The CDR3 loop reads CSVGRGLNTEAFF. The CDR3 DNA reads as TGCAGCGTTGGCAGGGGGCTGAACACTGAAGCTTTCTTT.

The chain combines TRBV2 with TRBJ2-7, with 8 bases that match TRBD1. CDR1 and CDR2 from the germline V gene are SNHLY and FYNNEI. V was clipped by 7 bases and J by 4 bases; unmatched bases: 3. The CDR3 is made up of 12 amino acids. In nucleotides, the CDR3 is TGTGCCAGCAACGGACAGGGTTACGAGCAGTACTTC. Its translation is CASNGQGYEQYF.

This clone was picked up one time. The sample has other DNA sequences that encode this CDR3 too. V usage is TRBV29-1 and J usage is TRBJ2-5; 7 nucleotides agree with TRBD2. Germline lookup yields CDR1 SQVTM and CDR2 ANQGSEA. The CDR3 spans 12 residues. The junction had 4 bases not matched to a gene; V was cut back by 5 bases and J by 4 bases. The CDR3 DNA follows: TGCAGCGTTTCTTCGGGAGGAGAGACCCAGTACTTC. The encoded protein is CSVSSGGETQYF. Full variable domain (outside the CDR3, taken from reference TRBV29-1 and TRBJ2-5): SAVISQKPSRDICQRGTSLTIQCQVDSQVTMMFWYRQQPGQSLTLIATANQGSEATYESGFVIDKFPISRPNLTFSTLTVSNMSPEDSSIYLCSVSSGGETQYFGPGTRLLVL.

A few counts support this clone. J is TRBJ2-5 and V is TRBV25-1; the match to TRBD1 covers 7 bases. The DNA end favors TRBJ2-7, so the J call may be wrong. The CDR3 loop spans 15 amino acids. CDR1 and CDR2 from the germline V gene are MGHDK and SYGVNS. The CDR3 DNA is TGTGCCAGCAGTGAAAAGGGACAGCCCTCCTACGAGCAGTACTTC. Translation gives CASSEKGQPSYEQYF.

This clone occurred a few times. The V call is TRBV5-1, the J call TRBJ2-7; 12 nucleotides align to TRBD2. With V trimmed by 6 bases and J by 4 bases, 5 bases remained unmatched. This CDR3 spans 14 amino acids. In germline, CDR1 is SGHRS, CDR2 YFSETQ. The CDR3 DNA is TGCGCCAGCACCCCGACTAGCGGGAGTTACGAGCAGTACTTC. This translates into CASTPTSGSYEQYF.

The V call is TRBV7-6, the J call TRBJ2-2; 10 bases are shared with TRBD2. The germline CDR1 and CDR2 sequences are SGHVS and FNYEAQ. Unmatched junction bases numbered 6, after V lost 4 bases and J lost 7 bases. The CDR3 is 15 amino acids. CDR3 sequence (DNA): TGTGCCAGCAGCTCTACTAGCGGGAATATCGGGGAGCTGTTTTTT. It yields the protein CASSSTSGNIGELFF. Drawing the rest from reference TRBV7-6 and TRBJ2-2, the complete variable domain is GAGVSQSPRYKVTKRGQDVALRCDPISGHVSLYWYRQALGQGPEFLTYFNYEAQQDKSGLPNDRFSAERPEGSISTLTIQRTEQRDSAMYRCASSSTSGNIGELFFGEGSRLTVL.

This chain joins TRBV29-1 and TRBJ2-3, with TRBD2 as a possible D gene (5 bases). CDR3 length equals 11 residues. Germline V gene sequence: CDR1 SQVTM, CDR2 ANQGSEA. V lost 8 bases and J 5 bases, leaving 11 bases between the germline ends. The CDR3 DNA reads as TGCAGCCTCCGACGGGAAGATACGCAGTATTTT. Protein: CSLRREDTQYF.

This clone appeared a single time. J is TRBJ1-1 and V is TRBV18; unclear D gene. Germline V lookup: CDR1 KGHSH, CDR2 LQKENI. This CDR3 contains 14 residues. V was shortened by 2 bases and J by 2 bases, with 9 bases between the two germline ends. The CDR3 DNA follows: TGTGCCAGCTCACCAAGCCCCATTAACACTGAAGCTTTCTTT. Its translation: CASSPSPINTEAFF. Filled out from reference TRBV18 and TRBJ1-1, the complete variable domain reads NAGVMQNPRHLVRRRGQEARLRCSPMKGHSHVYWYRQLPEEGLKFMVYLQKENIIDESGMPKERFSAEFPKEGPSILRIQQVVRGDSAAYFCASSPSPINTEAFFGQGTRLTVV.